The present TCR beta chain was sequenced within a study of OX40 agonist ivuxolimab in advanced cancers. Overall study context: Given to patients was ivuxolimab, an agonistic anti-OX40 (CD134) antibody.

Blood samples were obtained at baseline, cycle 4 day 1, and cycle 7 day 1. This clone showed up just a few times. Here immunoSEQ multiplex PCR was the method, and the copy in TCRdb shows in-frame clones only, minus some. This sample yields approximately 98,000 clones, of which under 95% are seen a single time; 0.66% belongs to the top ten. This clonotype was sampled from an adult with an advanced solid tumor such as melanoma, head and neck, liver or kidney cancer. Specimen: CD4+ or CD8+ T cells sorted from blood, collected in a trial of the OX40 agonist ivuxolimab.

The CDR3 DNA is TGCGCCAGCAGCTTGGGTGTCAGGGACTCTGGAAACACCATATATTTT. This encodes CASSLGVRDSGNTIYF. The chain recombines TRBV5-1 with TRBJ1-3; D might be TRBD1 (5 bases). Trimming pared 0 bases from V and 0 bases from J, leaving 10 bases between. This CDR3 spans 16 amino acids. CDR1 SGHRS and CDR2 YFSETQ come from the germline V gene.